This record looks at one TCR beta chain sequence and its context. Its recognized antigen is unknown. Per-base quality was not reported, and no clone a single base away is much larger than it. This sample was taken from a study of blood T cells in healthy people across ages (dated by TCRdb to the mid-2010s). Background on the whole study: In model experiments, template switching captured about one uniquely barcoded TCR beta cDNA molecule for every two T cells. To avoid experimental bias, donors of different ages were spread randomly across the sequencing lanes. For two donors (one aged 18 to 30 and one aged 80 or older), the study analyzed two additional independent replicas of 1 million unique cDNA reads from the same blood draw. Using deep sequencing normalized with unique cDNA molecular identifiers, the study measured how TCR beta repertoire diversity changes with age. The donors were divided into four age groups: young (average approximately 17 years), middle-aged (roughly 40), aged (approximately 59) and long-lived (82). Here is what the overall study found, with its caveats: Bulk unsorted PBMC profiling prevented conclusive comparison of naive and antigen-experienced compartments. As age increased, observed TCR beta diversity per million T cells dropped in a roughly linear way, and a significant reduction was already evident by age roughly 36. Because the CMV infection status of the donors was unknown, age-related changes in expanded clonotypes may potentially have been confounded. Estimates of total diversity based on one million sequenced T cells were regarded as lower bounds and as underestimates. Compared with the aged group, the long-lived group had more naive CD4+ T cells, fewer expanded clones and increased TCR diversity, a pattern suggesting age selection. The percentage of naive T cells measured by flow cytometry correlated strongly with observed TCR beta diversity.

CDR1 and CDR2, looked up from the germline V gene (reference sequence), are DFQATT and SNEGSKA. The germline ends are 17 bases apart after V is trimmed by 4 bases and J by 2 bases. From the cysteine up to the phenylalanine, the CDR3 has a length of 15 residues. Just the 45-base CDR3 DNA is kept, in frame starting at base 1. The library came from 5' RACE. The sequencing machine was an Illumina HiSeq 2500. A second PCR of roughly 7 to 12 cycles was run with a J-beta primer mix and a sample-barcoded 5' primer. A unique molecular identifier was introduced onto each TCR beta cDNA molecule by a template-switch 5' adaptor carrying 12 random nucleotides. Each sample yielded at least 3 million CDR3-containing paired-end reads. All of the RNA was converted into first-strand cDNA using the Mint cDNA synthesis kit, with a TRBC-specific oligonucleotide serving as the primer. Following uracil-DNA glycosylase treatment, a first 18-cycle PCR with universal primers M1SS and BC2_uni_R was performed on all cDNA. The authors' analysis ran thus. For normalization, 1 million high-quality reads, each with a distinct molecular identifier, were randomly selected from each sample. Reads with shared molecular identifiers were discarded instead of being binned into consensus sequences. CDR3 identification, clonotype clustering and error correction used MiTCR with a Q25 quality threshold and the strictest error-elimination algorithm. A nonparametric unseen species model with Euler transformation was used to estimate a lower bound on total TCR beta diversity. The public reads were reprocessed in TCRdb via fastp at Q25 and MiXCR, keeping in-frame beta chains. Under each unique CDR3 protein, matching rows form one entry showing the most common genes and DNA. The V and J calls were not made by the authors but by TCRdb's processing. The sample table contains some 1.5 million distinct CDR3 sequences; only one count was recorded for approximately 43% of them. The ten largest clones take up approximately 4% of the sample.

The roughly 37 donors, aged roughly 6 to 90 years, were systemically healthy Caucasian individuals from Russia. Each donor gave about 9.2 milliliters of peripheral blood, drawn into EDTA-treated Vacutainer tubes. Ficoll-Paque density-gradient centrifugation was used to isolate PBMCs, with at least 7 million per sample. Trizol reagent was used to extract total RNA from PBMCs, with at least 6 micrograms per sample. Naive CD45RAhigh/CD27high T cell percentages were measured by flow cytometry on a PBMC aliquot from every donor. This receptor was obtained from a young woman in good health. Sequenced material: blood. This sequence uses TRBV20-1 and TRBJ2-5; a weak D assignment points to TRBD2 (7 bases agree). The CDR3 in this case is CSAKSGGPLQETQYF. The nucleotide sequence is TGCAGTGCTAAATCCGGGGGGCCCTTACAAGAGACCCAGTACTTC.